The 6 T cell receptor beta chains below come from one sample, sequenced in a study of CD8+CD57+ T cells in acquired aplastic anemia. TCR beta VDJ and CDR3 were profiled, and genomic DNA was the template. TCRdb re-called the reads with MiXCR, one entry per CDR3 protein. The table lists about 170,000 distinct CDR3 sequences, 40% to 50% of them singletons. Patients chosen for sequencing had shown CD8+CD57+ cell expansion by flow cytometry. The material sequenced was sorted CD4+, CD8+, or CD8+CD57+ T cells (not recorded which) from PBMCs. Source of these receptors: a human donor with aplastic anemia.

The CDR3 nucleotides read TGCGCCAGCAGCTTGGATATGCGCTACGAGCAGTACTTC. Translating gives CASSLDMRYEQYF. The chain joins TRBV5-1 to TRBJ2-7; no clear D. Trimming removed 0 bases at V and 3 bases at J, with 7 bases between. Germline V gene sequence: CDR1 SGHRS, CDR2 YFSETQ. This CDR3 contains 13 residues.

As concerns this clonotype: A much bigger clone sits one base away, suggesting this may be a read error. In this CDR3 the conserved last residue, phenylalanine or tryptophan, is missing, so a read error is likely. J is TRBJ2-7 and V is TRBV18; D is perhaps TRBD1 (6 bases). The CDR3 is 15 residues long. Germline values: CDR1 KGHSH, CDR2 LQKENI. V lost 3 bases, J lost 0 bases, and 12 bases lay in between. Written as DNA, the CDR3 is TGTGCCAGCTCACCGAGTAAAGGGGGCTCCTACGAGCAGTACCTC. It codes for CASSPSKGGSYEQYL.

There are a few counts of this clonotype. The chain recombines TRBV10-2 with TRBJ1-2; D gene ambiguous. The CDR3 totals 12 residues. Germline V CDR1 and CDR2: WSHSY, SAAADI. V lost 6 bases to trimming and J lost 7 bases, with 12 bases between them. This CDR3 reads CASSPKMGGYTF. The CDR3 DNA sequence: TGCGCCAGCAGCCCCAAGATGGGTGGCTACACCTTC.

Many counts were recorded for this clonotype. V gene TRBV10-3 combines with J gene TRBJ1-2; no firm D call. The CDR3 spans 12 residues. Trimming stripped 3 bases from V and 2 bases from J, with 4 bases between. The V gene's germline CDR1 is ENHRY and CDR2 SYGVKD. The CDR3 bases are TGTGCCATCAGTGAAAACAACTATGGCTACACCTTC. This translates into CAISENNYGYTF.

In its sample, this clonotype was seen a few times. A much larger clone sits a single nucleotide away, making a read error possible. The chain has TRBV7-2 and TRBJ2-5; weak D call: TRBD2 (6 bases). Germline lookup yields CDR1 SGHTA and CDR2 FQGNSA. The CDR3 has 12 residues. Trimming left V 5 bases short and J 7 bases short, with 11 bases between. The CDR3 DNA follows: TGTGCCAGCAGCCTTTGGGGAGGGACCCAGTACTTC. This encodes CASSLWGGTQYF.

There are many counts of this clonotype. This chain uses TRBV9 with TRBJ2-1, with D hard to call. The CDR3 totals 15 residues. Germline V gives CDR1 SGDLS, CDR2 YYNGEE. With 0 bases removed from V and 7 bases from J, the gap between germline ends came to 14 bases. Written as DNA, the CDR3 is TGTGCCAGCAGCGTAGGGCCACCCCCTGGGAATGAGCAGTTCTTC. It is translated as CASSVGPPPGNEQFF.